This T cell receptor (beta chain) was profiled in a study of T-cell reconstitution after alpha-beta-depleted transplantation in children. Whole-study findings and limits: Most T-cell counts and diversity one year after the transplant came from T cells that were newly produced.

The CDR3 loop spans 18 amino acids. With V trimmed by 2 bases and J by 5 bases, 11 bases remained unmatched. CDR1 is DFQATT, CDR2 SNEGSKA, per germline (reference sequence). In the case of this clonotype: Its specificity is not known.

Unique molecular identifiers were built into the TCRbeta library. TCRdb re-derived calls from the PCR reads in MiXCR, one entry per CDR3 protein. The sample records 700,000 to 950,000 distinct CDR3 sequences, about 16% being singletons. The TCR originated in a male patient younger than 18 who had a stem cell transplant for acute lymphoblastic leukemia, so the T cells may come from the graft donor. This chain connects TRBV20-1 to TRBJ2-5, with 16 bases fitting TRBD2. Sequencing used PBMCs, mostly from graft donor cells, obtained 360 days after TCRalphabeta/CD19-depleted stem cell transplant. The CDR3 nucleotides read TGCAGTGCTAGAATCCCGGGACTAGCGGGAGGGCCGAGGGAGACCCAGTACTTC. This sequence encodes CSARIPGLAGGPRETQYF.